The 6 T cell receptor beta chains in this list originate from one sample, sequenced in a study of blood T cell repertoires in COVID-19. Repertoires were generated with immunoSEQ multiplex PCR, while TCRdb's copy carries only in-frame clones and drops some. The sample consists of 250,000 to 350,000 clones, more than 90% of them appearing once. Sequenced sample: PBMCs or T cells enriched from blood (not recorded which). These receptors all stem from a woman aged 25 to 39 who had recovered from COVID-19.

The chain uses TRBV4-2 and TRBJ1-2; D is ambiguous. CDR1 is LGHNA, CDR2 YNFKEQ, per germline. V lost 0 bases to trimming and J lost 0 bases, with 2 bases between them. The CDR3 has 13 residues. This chain's CDR3 is CASSQDANYGYTF. The CDR3 DNA is TGTGCCAGCAGCCAAGACGCTAACTATGGCTACACCTTC.

This chain connects TRBV28 to TRBJ2-1; 7 positions match TRBD1. The CDR3 covers 12 residues. V dropped 7 bases and J dropped 9; count of bases not matched to a gene: 6. Germline CDR1 MDHEN, CDR2 SYDVKM. The CDR3 nucleotides read TGTGCCAGCAAACTACAGGGGAGTGAGCAGTTCTTC. This translates into CASKLQGSEQFF.

The chain couples TRBV7-9 to TRBJ1-6; D uncertain. This CDR3 spans 14 amino acids. V shed 5 bases and J shed 7 bases, with 12 bases lying between them. The germline V gene encodes CDR1 SEHNR and CDR2 FQNEAQ (reference sequence). The CDR3 coding sequence is TGTGCCAGCAGCGTCCCACCCGAGAATTCACCCCTCCACTTT. Translating gives CASSVPPENSPLHF.

This chain connects TRBV9 to TRBJ1-1; TRBD1 might be the D (6 bases). Trimming left V 3 bases short and J 8 bases short, with 14 bases between. The CDR3 is 13 amino acids. Germline CDR1 is SGDLS and CDR2 is YYNGEE. CDR3 loop: CASSEELGQEAFF. DNA of the CDR3: TGTGCCAGCAGCGAAGAACTCGGACAGGAAGCTTTCTTT.

J is TRBJ2-5 and V is TRBV14, with 7 bases fitting TRBD2. V was pared by 2 bases and J by 2 bases, with 5 bases of the junction left unmatched. Germline V CDR1 and CDR2: SGHDN, FVKESK. The CDR3 totals 15 residues. CDR3 loop: CASSQRSGEQETQYF. The CDR3 DNA sequence: TGTGCCAGCAGCCAAAGAAGCGGGGAACAAGAGACCCAGTACTTC.

About this clone itself: Relative to the germline gene, one junction end is altered; a read error may explain this. This sequence joins TRBV10-3 and TRBJ1-6; unclear D gene. The CDR3 totals 15 residues. The germline gives CDR1 ENHRY, CDR2 SYGVKD. The CDR3 spells CASSEVRNGNSPLHF. In DNA, the CDR3 is TGTGCCAGCAGTGAAGTCCGGAACGGGAATTCACCCCTCCACTTT.